This entry concerns a single T cell receptor (beta chain). Its target antigen remains unknown. No clone much larger than this one lies a single base away; base qualities are absent. The CDR3 runs 16 residues from the cysteine to the phenylalanine. The entry retains the CDR3 DNA only, 48 bases that are in frame from base 1. V and J are truncated by 4 bases and 0 bases respectively, leaving an intervening sequence of 15 bases. CDR1 and CDR2, looked up from the germline V gene, are MDHEN and SYDVKM. The sample is drawn from a study of T cell responses to AZD1222 COVID-19 vaccine (dated by TCRdb to the early 2020s). For the study in its entirety: A total of 233 trial participants underwent TCR sequencing, of whom 207 had received two doses of AZD1222 and around 26 had received two doses of the MenACWY control vaccine. Trial participants were enrolled by age into subgroups of 18-55, 56-69 and 70-plus years, and around 140, 26 and 57 TCR-sequenced participants, respectively, were included in these subgroups.

Read against the paper, the sample's time point label means: about 28 days (+/-7) after the second vaccine dose. Because spike-specific TCR depth and breadth did not differ between the two schedules, AZD1222 recipients who got a second dose at roughly 4 weeks were pooled with those who got a second dose at roughly 12 weeks. The vaccinee samples were drawn from two UK trials, COV001 and COV002, one of which was a single-blind randomized controlled phase 2/3 trial testing AZD1222 (ChAdOx1 nCoV-19) in healthy adults. For TCRbeta chain sequencing, PBMC samples were collected from trial participants at day 0 and at day 28 after the second dose. Study-level results and caveats: Epitopes outside the regions mutated in the B.1.351 and B.1.1.7 variants were reportedly recognized by nearly half of the unique spike-specific TCRs. The whole spike protein was spanned by vaccine-associated CD4 TCRs, and dominant responses were seen in regions 160-218 and 743-854. Most participants were white British and females outnumbered males, and the authors suggested that clonal diversity may have been underestimated. No day 14 peak-response samples were available, so repertoires were characterized only after the peak T cell response. The 56-69-year group was small, and its depth increase did not reach significance, likely because of low power. Conclusions about previously exposed vaccinees are limited because only a handful of AZD1222 recipients were SARS-CoV-2 seropositive at baseline. After two AZD1222 doses, spike-specific TCR breadth and depth were significantly higher than at day 0 and than in MenACWY recipients.

The CDR3 regions of human TCRbeta chains were analyzed by immunosequencing. In the original analysis: Repertoire TCRs were matched against a reference library of SARS-CoV-2-specific TCRs generated with the MIRA antigen-specificity platform. Breadth was defined as the fraction of unique TCRs that were SARS-CoV-2-associated, and depth was defined as the fraction of total T cells that were SARS-CoV-2-associated. Using the MIRA data, each spike-specific TCR was mapped to the spike region that the TCR reacts to and placed in a CD4 or CD8 class. Log10-transformed breadth and depth values were compared by one-way ANOVA with Sidak's multiple comparisons tests. TCRdb's version of the immuneACCESS table is confined to in-frame rearrangements and falls short of the full clone set. An unresolved V gene accounts for under half of the shortfall where checked; the remainder is of unknown origin. V and J calls and clone size follow that table, whereas D and trimming were derived from the DNA. Present in this sample are about 150,000 clones, about 93% of which were seen just once. The leading ten clones occupy roughly 3.9% of the sample.

The TCR comes from an adult who received the AZD1222 COVID-19 vaccine. The source was peripheral blood, collected 28 days after the second AZD1222 dose. The chain joins TRBV28 to TRBJ1-2, with TRBD1 tentatively as D gene (5 bases match). The CDR3 has the sequence CASSSPGPITNYGYTF. The sequence in DNA is TGTGCCAGCAGTTCCCCGGGACCCATTACTAACTATGGCTACACCTTC.